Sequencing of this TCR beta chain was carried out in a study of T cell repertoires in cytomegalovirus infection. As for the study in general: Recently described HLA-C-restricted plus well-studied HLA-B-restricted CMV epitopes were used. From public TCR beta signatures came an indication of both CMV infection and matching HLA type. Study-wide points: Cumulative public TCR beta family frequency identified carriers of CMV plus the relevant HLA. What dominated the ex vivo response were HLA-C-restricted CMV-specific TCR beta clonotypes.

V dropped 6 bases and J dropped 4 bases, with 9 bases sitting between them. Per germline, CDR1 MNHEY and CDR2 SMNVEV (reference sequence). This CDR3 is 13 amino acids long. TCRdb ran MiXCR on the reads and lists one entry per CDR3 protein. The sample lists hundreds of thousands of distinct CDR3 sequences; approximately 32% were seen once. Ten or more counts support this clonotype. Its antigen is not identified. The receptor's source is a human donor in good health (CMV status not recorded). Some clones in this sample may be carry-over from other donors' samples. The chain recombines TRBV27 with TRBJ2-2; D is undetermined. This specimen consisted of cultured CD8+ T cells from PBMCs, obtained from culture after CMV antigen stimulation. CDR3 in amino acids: CASSFGLTGELFF. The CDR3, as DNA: TGTGCCAGCAGCTTCGGGCTCACCGGGGAGCTGTTTTTT.